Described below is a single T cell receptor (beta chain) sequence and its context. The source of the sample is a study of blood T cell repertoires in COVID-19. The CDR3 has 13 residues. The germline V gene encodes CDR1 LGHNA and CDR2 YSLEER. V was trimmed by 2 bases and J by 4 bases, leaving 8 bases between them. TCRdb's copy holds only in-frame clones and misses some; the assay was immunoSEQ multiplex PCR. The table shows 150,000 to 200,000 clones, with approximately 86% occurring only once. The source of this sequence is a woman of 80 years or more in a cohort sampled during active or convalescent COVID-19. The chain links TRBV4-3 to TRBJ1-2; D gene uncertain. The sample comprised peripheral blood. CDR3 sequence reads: CASSQSTGYGYTF. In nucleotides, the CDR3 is TGCGCCAGCAGCCAATCCACTGGCTATGGCTACACCTTC.